Listed below are T cell receptor beta chains from one sample, sequenced in a study of response to subunit inactivated influenza vaccine. MiXCR, run by TCRdb on the RT-PCR reads, gives a single entry per CDR3 protein. Altogether 400,000 to 550,000 distinct CDR3 sequences are present, over 25% being singletons, with the ten largest covering under 2.5%. Sequenced material: CD4+ T cells sorted from PBMCs, taken roughly 5 days after vaccination. All receptors derive from a man between 50 and 59 years old who received an inactivated influenza vaccine. Both conserved end residues are part of each CDR3.

v_call,cdr3_length,j_call,cdr3_aa
TRBV5-1,11,TRBJ2-1,CASSQDNEQFF
TRBV11-2,13,TRBJ2-1,CASSTGFSGEQFF
TRBV29-1,17,TRBJ2-1,CSVEGQLAGYDYNEQFF
TRBV20-1,13,TRBJ1-6,CSARRPDNSPLHF
TRBV29-1,13,TRBJ1-2,CSATGSLRDGYTF
TRBV12-3/TRBV12-4,12,TRBJ1-2,CASRPDGYGYNF
TRBV7-2,13,TRBJ2-4,CASSVRDSGFQYF
TRBV5-1,13,TRBJ2-7,CASSLDRLSVQYF
TRBV4-1,12,TRBJ1-4,CASSQIRDTLFF
TRBV7-2,13,TRBJ2-5,CASSSGQVETQYF
TRBV3-1,16,TRBJ1-1,CASSPRDRGLRLEAFF
TRBV7-2,16,TRBJ2-3,CASSRGAGISTDTQYF
TRBV12-3/TRBV12-4,13,TRBJ2-5,CASSSQTSETQYF
TRBV12-3/TRBV12-4,12,TRBJ2-7,CASSLGFRQQYF
TRBV20-1,15,TRBJ2-3,CSARSWVVGTDTQYF
TRBV6-1,13,TRBJ2-7,CASSALAHSEQYF
TRBV20-1,12,TRBJ1-2,CSASEGGYGYTF
TRBV29-1,16,TRBJ2-1,CSVERWWDRENDEQFF
TRBV12-3/TRBV12-4,15,TRBJ2-7,CASSPGQGTTYEQYF
TRBV2,16,TRBJ2-7,CASSVRGPGSSYEQYF
TRBV29-1,14,TRBJ1-6,CSAALGTDNSPLHF
TRBV7-2,17,TRBJ2-7,CASSLGPSGYSSYEQYF
TRBV2,10,TRBJ2-3,CASSGSTQYF
TRBV12-3/TRBV12-4,13,TRBJ2-1,CASSPKAYNEQFF
TRBV15,16,TRBJ2-7,CATSRVRLAGSYEQYF
TRBV5-1,15,TRBJ2-1,CASSLAGLIIGEQFF
TRBV7-9,15,TRBJ2-2,CASSLLGVVTGELFF
TRBV20-1,14,TRBJ1-1,CSARLAISNTEAFF
TRBV27,12,TRBJ2-5,CASRDRVETQYF
TRBV7-9,14,TRBJ2-7,CASSFQGIDGEQYF
TRBV7-2,15,TRBJ1-4,CASSTNRVVNEKLFF
TRBV10-3,16,TRBJ2-3,CATKPHGGIETDTQYF